What follows are 5 T cell receptor beta chains derived from one specimen sequenced in a study of shared clonotypes between healthy human individuals. Clones were sequenced by immunoSEQ multiplex PCR, and TCRdb holds only the in-frame ones, with some missing. The table records some 700,000 clones, roughly 91% of them present only once. Material: memory CD8+ T cells from PBMCs. Documented subset: CD45RO+ cells pooled with CCR7-negative TemRA cells. The receptors were gathered from a young man in good health. Some clones in this sample may be carry-over from other donors' samples.

Here the CDR3 reads CASSFRGNPYEQYF. In DNA form, the CDR3 reads TGTGCCAGCAGTTTTCGGGGAAACCCCTACGAGCAGTACTTC. The chain recombines TRBV28 with TRBJ2-7; perhaps TRBD2 as D (5 bases). The CDR3 runs 14 residues. Germline assignment: CDR1 MDHEN and CDR2 SYDVKM. The germline V and J ends were trimmed by 3 bases and 2 bases, with 11 bases remaining between them.

This clone appeared a single time. V usage is TRBV16 and J usage is TRBJ2-5; D is undetermined. This CDR3 region has 15 residues. Germline lookup yields CDR1 KGHSY and CDR2 FQNENV. Trimming stripped 0 bases from V and 5 bases from J, with 13 bases between. The CDR3 nucleotides read TGTGCCAGCAGCCAATCGTCGCCCCTGGGGGAGACCCAGTACTTC. Translated: CASSQSSPLGETQYF.

This chain joins TRBV7-9 and TRBJ2-2, with 8 bases identical to TRBD1. The germline V gene has CDR1 SEHNR and CDR2 FQNEAQ (reference sequence). V dropped 2 bases and J dropped 1; count of bases not matched to a gene: 9. This CDR3 has 18 amino acids. The CDR3 here is CASSLTGGLVRNTGELFF. CDR3 nucleotide sequence: TGTGCCAGCAGCTTAACAGGGGGGCTGGTGCGGAACACCGGGGAGCTGTTTTTT.

Points on this clone: Other DNA sequences in this specimen translate into the identical CDR3. V usage is TRBV5-5 and J usage is TRBJ2-7, with D uncertain. Germline V gives CDR1 SGHKS, CDR2 YYEKEE (reference sequence). Trimming shortened V by 1 base and J by 1 base, and 3 bases separated the two germline ends. The CDR3 consists of 12 residues. The CDR3 region is CASSLPSYEQYF. CDR3 DNA sequence: TGTGCCAGCAGCTTGCCATCCTACGAGCAGTACTTC.

The genes are TRBV2 and TRBJ2-1; D ambiguous. V was cut by 11 bases and J by 7 bases, with 18 bases left in between. Germline assignment: CDR1 SNHLY and CDR2 FYNNEI. The CDR3 length is 13 residues. The CDR3 DNA is TGTGCCGGGAAGATCTACCCTAGGAATGAGCAGTTCTTC. Translating it yields CAGKIYPRNEQFF. Together with reference TRBV2 and TRBJ2-1, the CDR3 gives the full variable domain: EPEVTQTPSHQVTQMGQEVILRCVPISNHLYFYWYRQILGQKVEFLVSFYNNEISEKSEIFDDQFSVERPDGSNFTLKIRSTKLEDSAMYFCAGKIYPRNEQFFGPGTRLTVL.